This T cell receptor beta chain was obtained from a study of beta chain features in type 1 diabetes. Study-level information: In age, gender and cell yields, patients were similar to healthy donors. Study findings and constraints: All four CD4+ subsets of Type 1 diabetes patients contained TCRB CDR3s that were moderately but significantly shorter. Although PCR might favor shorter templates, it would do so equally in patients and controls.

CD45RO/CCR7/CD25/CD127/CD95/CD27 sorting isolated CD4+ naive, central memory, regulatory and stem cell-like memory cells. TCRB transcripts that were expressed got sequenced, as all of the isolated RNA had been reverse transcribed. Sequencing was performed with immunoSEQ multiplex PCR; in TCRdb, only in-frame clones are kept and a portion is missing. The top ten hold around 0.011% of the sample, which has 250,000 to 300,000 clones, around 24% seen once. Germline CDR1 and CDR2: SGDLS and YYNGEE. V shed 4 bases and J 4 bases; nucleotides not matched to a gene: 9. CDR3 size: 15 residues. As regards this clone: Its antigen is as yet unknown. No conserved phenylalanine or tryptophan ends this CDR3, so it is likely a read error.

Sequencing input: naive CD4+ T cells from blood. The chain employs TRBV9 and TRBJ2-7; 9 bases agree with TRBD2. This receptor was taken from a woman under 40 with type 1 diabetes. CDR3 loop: CASSPRDSGSYEQYL. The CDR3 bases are TGTGCCAGCAGCCCCCGTGATAGCGGGAGTTACGAGCAGTACCTC.